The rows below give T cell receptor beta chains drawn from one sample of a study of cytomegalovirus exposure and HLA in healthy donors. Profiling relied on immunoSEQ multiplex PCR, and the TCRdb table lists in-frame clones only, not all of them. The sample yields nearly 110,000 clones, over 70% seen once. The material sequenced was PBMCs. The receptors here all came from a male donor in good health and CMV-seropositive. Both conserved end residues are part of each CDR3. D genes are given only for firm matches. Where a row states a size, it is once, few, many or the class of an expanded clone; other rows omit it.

TGTGCCAGCAGAAGACTAGCGGGGGATCCCCTTACAGATACGCAGTATTTT	CASRRLAGDPLTDTQYF	TRBD2	TRBJ2-3	17	NA	TRBV27
TGTGCCAGCAGCCGACACACGGGACACAACTACAATGAGCAGTTCTTC	CASSRHTGHNYNEQFF	NA	TRBJ2-1	16	NA	TRBV7-9
TGTGCCAGCAGTCCGGGACAGGGTGGCTCCTACGAGCAGTACTTC	CASSPGQGGSYEQYF	TRBD1	TRBJ2-7	15	NA	TRBV25-1
TGTGCCAGGCGACGGGCAGATACGCAGTATTTT	CARRRADTQYF	NA	TRBJ2-3	11	NA	TRBV6-5
TGTGCCAGCAGCTTCTTGGGACAGGGAAGGGAAAAACTGTTTTTT	CASSFLGQGREKLFF	TRBD1	TRBJ1-4	15	NA	TRBV5-6
TGTGCCAGCAACATGGCCGGCGGCTACAATGAGCAGTTCTTC	CASNMAGGYNEQFF	NA	TRBJ2-1	14	NA	TRBV28
TGTGCCAGCAGCCAAGATGGCAGGTCCTACGAGCAGTACTTC	CASSQDGRSYEQYF	NA	TRBJ2-7	14	NA	TRBV4-2
TGTGCCAGCAGTGCCCTACAGGGGATTTTCGTCACTGAAGCTTTCTTT	CASSALQGIFVTEAFF	TRBD1	TRBJ1-1	16	NA	TRBV6-1
TGTGCCAGCTCACCGACAGGGGACTCTGGAAACACCATATATTTT	CASSPTGDSGNTIYF	TRBD1	TRBJ1-3	15	NA	TRBV18
TGTGCCAGTAGTATACAGGGGGCCTATCAGCCCCAGCATTTT	CASSIQGAYQPQHF	TRBD1	TRBJ1-5	14	NA	TRBV19
TGTGCCAGCAGCTACGGGGAGACCCAGTACTTC	CASSYGETQYF	NA	TRBJ2-5	11	NA	TRBV7-9
TGCGCCAGCAGCCAAGGGGTTAGGACGGAGGATCAGCCCCAGCATTTT	CASSQGVRTEDQPQHF	NA	TRBJ1-5	16	NA	TRBV4-3
TGTGCCAGCTCCCGTAGACAGGGAGACACCGGGGAGCTGTTTTTT	CASSRRQGDTGELFF	TRBD1	TRBJ2-2	15	NA	TRBV18
TGTGCCAGCAGCTTAGACAGGGGGCGAAGTCAGCCCCAGCATTTT	CASSLDRGRSQPQHF	TRBD1	TRBJ1-5	15	NA	TRBV7-8
TGTGCCAGCAGATTAGGGGGGAACAACGAGCAGTTCTTC	CASRLGGNNEQFF	NA	TRBJ2-1	13	NA	TRBV28
TGTGCCATCGCCCGGCAGGGGGCGAACACTGAAGCTTTCTTT	CAIARQGANTEAFF	TRBD1	TRBJ1-1	14	NA	TRBV10-3
TGTGCCAGCAGCTCCGCCGGAGGGGAAAACACCATATATTTT	CASSSAGGENTIYF	NA	TRBJ1-3	14	few	TRBV7-9
TGTGCCAGCAGTTACGGGGGGGGAGGCTACGAGCAGTACTTC	CASSYGGGGYEQYF	TRBD2	TRBJ2-7	14	NA	TRBV6-5
TGTGCCAGTAGTAAGTCAGGGGGAGAAAATCAGCCCCAGCATTTT	CASSKSGGENQPQHF	TRBD1	TRBJ1-5	15	few	TRBV19
TGTGCCAGCAGCACAACTAACTATGGCTACACCTTC	CASSTTNYGYTF	NA	TRBJ1-2	12	NA	TRBV9
TGCGCCAGCAGCTTAAGTGACAGGTGGCACAATGAGCAGTTCTTC	CASSLSDRWHNEQFF	NA	TRBJ2-1	15	NA	TRBV5-1
TGTGCCAGCAGTGACTCGTTACGGAATTCACCCCTCCACTTT	CASSDSLRNSPLHF	NA	TRBJ1-6	14	NA	TRBV6-4
TGTGCCAGCACCACAGGGGGCGGGTATGAGGCAGATACGCAGTATTTT	CASTTGGGYEADTQYF	TRBD1	TRBJ2-3	16	once	TRBV2
TGCGCCAGCAGCCGCCCGAGGGACAGGGGGCTTAACTATGGCTACACCTTC	CASSRPRDRGLNYGYTF	TRBD1	TRBJ1-2	17	NA	TRBV4-1
TGTGCCAGCAGCCAAGATCAACTTGGGAGGTCTCGGGGCGAGCAGTACTTC	CASSQDQLGRSRGEQYF	NA	TRBJ2-7	17	few	TRBV14
TGTGCCAGCAGTGGGGGACAGGGGCGGGGCAATCAGCCCCAGCATTTT	CASSGGQGRGNQPQHF	TRBD1	TRBJ1-5	16	NA	TRBV6-1
TGTGCCAGCAGGTCGCGGACAGGGGCAGAGACCCAGTACTTC	CASRSRTGAETQYF	TRBD1	TRBJ2-5	14	NA	TRBV2
TGCGCCAGCAGCCTGCCGACAGCAACTAATGAAAAACTGTTTTTT	CASSLPTATNEKLFF	NA	TRBJ1-4	15	NA	TRBV4-1
TGTGCCAGCAGCTTATCGACAGGGGCGCAGGGCTACACCTTC	CASSLSTGAQGYTF	TRBD1	TRBJ1-2	14	NA	TRBV7-2
TGTGCCAGCAGTTATATTACGACCGGGGATACGCAGTATTTT	CASSYITTGDTQYF	NA	TRBJ2-3	14	NA	TRBV2
TGTGCCAGCAGTCCCGTAAAGATAGCGGGAGGCCCGAATGAGCAGTTCTTC	CASSPVKIAGGPNEQFF	TRBD2	TRBJ2-1	17	NA	TRBV28
TGTGCCAGTACCCCACCGGGACTAGAAATGATGAGTGGGCAGTTCTTC	CASTPPGLEMMSGQFF	TRBD2	TRBJ2-1	16	NA	TRBV19
TGCGCCAGCAGCCCGTTTGGCGGGGAGAGCTCCTATAATTCACCCCTCCACTTT	CASSPFGGESSYNSPLHF	NA	TRBJ1-6	18	few	TRBV4-1
TGCGCCAGCAGCTTGGGGCCGGACGAAGGAGGGGGCCACTACGAGCAGTACTTC	CASSLGPDEGGGHYEQYF	NA	TRBJ2-7	18	few	TRBV5-1
TGTGCCAGCAGCCTGGGGGACAGGAGGAAGTCTGGGGCCAACGTCCTGACTTTC	CASSLGDRRKSGANVLTF	TRBD1	TRBJ2-6	18	NA	TRBV9
TGTGCCAGTAGTATACTAGGGACAGCTGGGGCCAACGTCCTGACTTTC	CASSILGTAGANVLTF	TRBD1	TRBJ2-6	16	NA	TRBV19
TGTGCCAGCAGCGAGGGAGGGTCGGTTCAGCCCCAGCATTTT	CASSEGGSVQPQHF	NA	TRBJ1-5	14	NA	TRBV9
TGTGCCAGCCAATACCCCCGGGGACTTAATGAAAAACTGTTTTTT	CASQYPRGLNEKLFF	NA	TRBJ1-4	15	few	TRBV28
TGTGCCAGCAGCCGCCCAACGGGGGGGAACACCGGGGAGCTGTTTTTT	CASSRPTGGNTGELFF	TRBD2	TRBJ2-2	16	NA	TRBV4-2
TGTGCCTGGAGTCCCCAGGGCAATCAGCCCCAGCATTTT	CAWSPQGNQPQHF	NA	TRBJ1-5	13	NA	TRBV30
TGCGCCAGCAGCCAGGGCGCCCCGGGGTCGGGAGGCTCCTACGAGCAGTACTTC	CASSQGAPGSGGSYEQYF	TRBD2	TRBJ2-7	18	NA	TRBV4-3